Listed here is a single T cell receptor beta chain. Its antigen is currently unknown. The source of the sample is a study of neoadjuvant anti-PD-1 for oral cavity cancer. Study-level information: Patients without progression received a fourth nivolumab dose around day 43, then surgical resection on days 50-56.

The ends were cut back, 3 bases at V and 2 bases at J, with 11 bases in the middle. The CDR3 runs 13 residues. The germline gives CDR1 SQVTM, CDR2 ANQGSEA. Sequenced by immunoSEQ multiplex PCR; TCRdb stores in-frame clones only, minus some. The table includes 55,000 to 80,000 clones, 80% to 90% detected once. As for time point: after neoadjuvant nivolumab, at surgical resection. These newly diagnosed stage II-IVA oral cavity squamous cell carcinoma patients had no prior systemic or radiation treatment. PBMCs were not maintained or expanded in culture before analysis. Findings and limits, study-wide: Higher pretreatment Treg/Th17 ratios tracked higher pretreatment blood clonality.

The clonotype originates from a person aged 40-85 years with oral cavity squamous cell carcinoma. The chain employs TRBV29-1 and TRBJ2-7; D could derive from TRBD1 or TRBD2 (5 bases each). The material was PBMCs, obtained after nivolumab (anti-PD-1) treatment. CDR3 protein: CSVDGDRPYEQYF. CDR3 DNA: TGCAGCGTTGACGGGGACCGTCCCTACGAGCAGTACTTC.